The rows below give T cell receptor beta chains drawn from one sample of a study of blood T cell repertoires in COVID-19. Here immunoSEQ multiplex PCR was the method, and the copy in TCRdb shows in-frame clones only, minus some. The data hold roughly 210,000 clones, with approximately 81% observed a single time. Material: peripheral blood. These receptors originate from a woman older than 75 with COVID-19, enrolled during active disease. The CDR3 runs from the conserved cysteine through the conserved F or W. The D gene is left open where the match is weak. A row's size may be missing; if present it is once, few, many or a size class.

>TRBV10-3|TRBD2|TRBJ2-5|-
CAISDGLAGTGRTQYF
TGTGCCATCAGTGACGGGCTAGCGGGGACTGGGCGGACCCAGTACTTC
>TRBV3-1/TRBV3-2|-|TRBJ1-2|-
CASSQRGVGGYTF
TGTGCCAGCAGCCAACGGGGGGTAGGGGGCTACACCTTC
>TRBV5-1|-|TRBJ2-3|-
CASSVADTQYF
TGCGCCAGCAGCGTTGCGGATACGCAGTATTTT
>TRBV19|TRBD1|TRBJ1-1|-
CASKYLWTGDGNTEAFF
TGTGCTTCTAAGTACCTATGGACAGGGGACGGCAACACTGAAGCTTTCTTT
>TRBV10-3|TRBD1|TRBJ1-1|once
CAIRRDRDVTEAFF
TGTGCCATCCGCCGGGACAGGGATGTGACTGAAGCTTTCTTT
>TRBV28|-|TRBJ1-5|-
CASSRGLHSNQPQHF
TGTGCCAGCAGTCGGGGATTACATAGCAATCAGCCCCAGCATTTT
>TRBV5-3|-|TRBJ1-5|-
CARSLNEFRGNQPQHF
TGTGCCAGAAGCTTGAACGAATTCCGAGGCAATCAGCCCCAGCATTTT
>TRBV6-5|TRBD1|TRBJ1-1|-
CASRRTGTPEAFF
TGTGCCAGCAGAAGGACAGGGACCCCTGAAGCTTTCTTT
>TRBV20-1|-|TRBJ2-1|-
CSELSRDEQFF
TGCAGTGAGCTCTCGAGGGATGAGCAGTTCTTC
>TRBV11-3|-|TRBJ2-3|once
CASSLELGDTQYF
TGTGCCAGCAGCTTAGAACTCGGGGATACGCAGTATTTT
>TRBV6-6|-|TRBJ1-6|-
CASSLSQGASSYNSPLHF
TGTGCCAGCAGTCTTTCACAAGGGGCGAGCTCCTATAATTCACCCCTCCACTTT
>TRBV28|-|TRBJ1-1|once
CASISSGQGRTEAFF
TGTGCCAGCATCAGTTCAGGGCAAGGGAGGACTGAAGCTTTCTTT
>TRBV6-6|-|TRBJ1-5|-
CASEFPNQPQHF
TGTGCCAGCGAGTTCCCAAATCAGCCCCAGCATTTT
>TRBV6-5|TRBD1|TRBJ1-1|-
CASRDAGQADTEAFF
TGTGCCAGCAGAGATGCGGGACAGGCGGACACTGAAGCTTTCTTT
>TRBV3-1/TRBV3-2|-|TRBJ2-1|-
CASSREGGVTYNEQFF
TGTGCCAGCAGCCGCGAGGGTGGGGTAACCTACAATGAGCAGTTCTTC
>TRBV18|-|TRBJ2-3|-
CASTTTDTQYF
TGTGCCAGCACTACAACAGATACGCAGTATTTT
>TRBV29-1|-|TRBJ2-7|-
CSAGGPVEQYF
TGCAGCGCCGGGGGGCCTGTTGAGCAGTACTTC
>TRBV7-8|-|TRBJ2-5|-
CASSSGAIQETQYF
TGTGCCAGCAGCTCAGGGGCCATCCAAGAGACCCAGTACTTC
>TRBV25-1|TRBD1|TRBJ1-2|-
CASSESGTGSNYGYTF
TGTGCCAGCAGTGAATCCGGGACAGGTTCGAACTATGGCTACACCTTC
>TRBV24-1|-|TRBJ1-2|-
CATSDRVGDGYTF
TGTGCCACCAGTGACCGAGTAGGGGATGGCTACACCTTC
>TRBV24-1|TRBD2|TRBJ2-2|few
CATSLAGYTGELFF
TGTGCCACCTCACTAGCGGGGTACACCGGGGAGCTGTTTTTT
>TRBV15|TRBD2|TRBJ2-1|-
CATSPNSGGGSYNEQFF
TGTGCCACCAGCCCTAACTCGGGCGGGGGATCCTACAATGAGCAGTTCTTC
>TRBV5-1|TRBD1|TRBJ1-5|-
CASSLVPTGTDSNQPQHF
TGCGCCAGCAGCTTGGTACCAACCGGGACAGATAGCAATCAGCCCCAGCATTTT
>TRBV14|TRBD1|TRBJ1-1|-
CASRIAGGTEAFF
TGTGCCAGCAGGATAGCAGGGGGCACTGAAGCTTTCTTT
>TRBV6-5|-|TRBJ1-2|-
CASSLREDYGYTF
TGTGCCAGCAGTCTAAGAGAAGACTATGGCTACACCTTC
>TRBV5-8|-|TRBJ1-3|-
CASSLAGGSGNTIYF
TGTGCCAGCAGCTTGGCGGGGGGCTCTGGAAACACCATATATTTT
>TRBV19|-|TRBJ1-5|once
CASNTKGRGNQPQHF
TGTGCCAGTAATACAAAAGGCAGGGGCAATCAGCCCCAGCATTTT
>TRBV27|TRBD2|TRBJ2-3|once
CASSLRSGGQRTQYF
TGTGCCAGCAGTTTGAGGAGCGGGGGGCAGCGTACGCAGTATTTT
>TRBV2|TRBD1|TRBJ2-1|-
CASAAGTGGLRDEQFF
TGTGCCAGCGCGGCCGGGACAGGGGGCTTAAGGGATGAGCAGTTCTTC
>TRBV19|TRBD2|TRBJ2-2|-
CASSLTAGALNTGELFF
TGTGCCAGTAGTCTCACAGCGGGGGCTTTGAACACCGGGGAGCTGTTTTTT